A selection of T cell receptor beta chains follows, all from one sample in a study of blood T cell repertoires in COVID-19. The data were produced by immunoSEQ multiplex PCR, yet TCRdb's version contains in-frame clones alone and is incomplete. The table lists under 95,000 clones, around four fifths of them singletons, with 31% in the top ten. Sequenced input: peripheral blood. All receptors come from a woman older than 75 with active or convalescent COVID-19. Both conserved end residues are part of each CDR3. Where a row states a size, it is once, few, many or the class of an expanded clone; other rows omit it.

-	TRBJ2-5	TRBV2	CASTGLAGFETQYF
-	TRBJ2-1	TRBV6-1	CASSEGASGIYNEQFF
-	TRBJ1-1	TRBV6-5	CASRVDRVRTEAFF
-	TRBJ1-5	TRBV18	CASSPTRDQPQHF
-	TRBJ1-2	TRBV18	CASSPRGRTTYGYTF
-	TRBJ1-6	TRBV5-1	CASSLGDRNSPLHF
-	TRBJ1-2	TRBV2	CASRQEIGYTF
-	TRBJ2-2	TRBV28	CASWQSIHRGDTGELFF
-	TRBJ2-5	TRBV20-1	CSARFEETQYF
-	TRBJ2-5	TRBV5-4	CASSPGSWAETQYF
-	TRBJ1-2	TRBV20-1	CSASQGRTNYGYTF
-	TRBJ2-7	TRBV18	CASSPTTGYYEQYF
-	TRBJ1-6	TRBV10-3	CAIREAGGVYNSPLHF
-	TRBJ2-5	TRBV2	CASSGTSAHETQYF
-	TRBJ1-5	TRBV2	CASRPVSANQPQHF
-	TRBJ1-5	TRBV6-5	CASASLTGQPQHF
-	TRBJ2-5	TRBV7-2	CASSLRGGVRFETQYF
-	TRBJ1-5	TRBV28	CASRIQGVDQPQHF
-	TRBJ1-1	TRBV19	CASSIMGQGATEAFF
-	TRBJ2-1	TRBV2	CASSGGTALMGSYNEQFF
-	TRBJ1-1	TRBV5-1	CASNLGSTNTEAFF
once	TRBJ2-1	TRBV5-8	CASSPARLAGGAEQFF
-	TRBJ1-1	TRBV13	CASSPRQGAGTEAFF
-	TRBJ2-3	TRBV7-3	CASSPGLATDTQYF
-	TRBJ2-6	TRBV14	CASSPRGPLSGANVLTF
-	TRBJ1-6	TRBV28	CAAGGGPSYNLPLHF
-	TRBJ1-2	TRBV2	CAINRGLDGYTF
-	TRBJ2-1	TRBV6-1	CASSEVGSADEQFF
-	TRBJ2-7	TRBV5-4	CASSLGSGAYEQYF
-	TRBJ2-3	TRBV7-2	CASSPNFGGGRGTDTQYF
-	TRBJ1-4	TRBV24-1	CATSGPGGEKLFF
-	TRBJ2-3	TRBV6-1	CASSEFVSYTQYF
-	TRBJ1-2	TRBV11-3	CASSLRDSNYGYTF
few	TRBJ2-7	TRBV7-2	CASSLVLAGEQYF
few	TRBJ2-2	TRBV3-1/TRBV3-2	CASSQDTRHTGELFF
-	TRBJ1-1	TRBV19	CASMGGPDTEAFF
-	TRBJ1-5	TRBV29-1	CSVRTGQGNQPQHF
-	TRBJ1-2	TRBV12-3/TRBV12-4	CASRLGGRYGYTF
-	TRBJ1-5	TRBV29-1	CSAKTGGGNQPQHF
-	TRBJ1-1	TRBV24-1	CATSAKHPGGANGNTEAFF
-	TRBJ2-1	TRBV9	CASSLTSGSVDEQFF
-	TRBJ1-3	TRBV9	CASSRMRQHSGNTIYF
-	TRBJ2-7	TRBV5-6	CASSLVSGDEQYF
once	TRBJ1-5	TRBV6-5	CASSLLEERGPQHF
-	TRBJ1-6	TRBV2	CASSVGRNHSPLHF
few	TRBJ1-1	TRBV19	CASQVAAEAFF
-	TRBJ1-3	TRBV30	CAWSVRVRDTIYF
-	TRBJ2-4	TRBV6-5	CASSYSWSRGDIQYF
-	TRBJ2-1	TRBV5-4	CASSLGRVGRNNEQFF
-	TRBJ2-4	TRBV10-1	CASSHLRQPLAKNIQYF
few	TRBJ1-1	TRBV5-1	CASSLDGVNTEAFF
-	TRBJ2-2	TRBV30	CAWSAQGAGELFF
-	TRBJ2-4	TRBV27	CASSTGQGSKNIQYF